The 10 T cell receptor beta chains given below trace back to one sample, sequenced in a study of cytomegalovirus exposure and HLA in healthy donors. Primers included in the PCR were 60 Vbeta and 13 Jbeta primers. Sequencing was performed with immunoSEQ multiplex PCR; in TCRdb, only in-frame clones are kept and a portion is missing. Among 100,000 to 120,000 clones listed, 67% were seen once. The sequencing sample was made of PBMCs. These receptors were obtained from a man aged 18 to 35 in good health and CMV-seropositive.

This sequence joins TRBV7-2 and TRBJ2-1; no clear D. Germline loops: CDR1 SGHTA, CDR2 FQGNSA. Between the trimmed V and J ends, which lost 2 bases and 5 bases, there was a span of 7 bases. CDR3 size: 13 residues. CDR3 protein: CASSLPEDNEQFF. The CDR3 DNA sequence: TGTGCCAGCAGCTTACCAGAGGACAATGAGCAGTTCTTC.

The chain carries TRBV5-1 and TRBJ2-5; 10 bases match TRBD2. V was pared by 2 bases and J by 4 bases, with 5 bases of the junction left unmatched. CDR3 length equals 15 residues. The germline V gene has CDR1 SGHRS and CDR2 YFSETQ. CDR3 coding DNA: TGCGCCAGCAGCTTCAGCGGGGGGGCCGGAGAGACCCAGTACTTC. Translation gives CASSFSGGAGETQYF.

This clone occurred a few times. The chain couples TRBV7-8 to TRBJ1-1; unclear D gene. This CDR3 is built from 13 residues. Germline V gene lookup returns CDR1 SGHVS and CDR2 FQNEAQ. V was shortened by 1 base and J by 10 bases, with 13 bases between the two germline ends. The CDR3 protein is CASSLVAGSPAFF. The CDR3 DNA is TGTGCCAGCAGCTTAGTGGCGGGTTCGCCAGCTTTCTTT.

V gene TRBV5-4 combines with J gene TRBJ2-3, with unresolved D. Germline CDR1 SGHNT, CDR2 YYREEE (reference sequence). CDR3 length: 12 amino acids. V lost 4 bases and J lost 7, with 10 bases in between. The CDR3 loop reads CASSTPQYTQYF. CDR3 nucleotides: TGTGCCAGCAGCACGCCCCAGTATACGCAGTATTTT.

The CDR3 loop is CAWSEVGEQFF. The CDR3 DNA reads as TGTGCCTGGAGTGAAGTCGGTGAGCAGTTCTTC. The rearrangement joins TRBV30 to TRBJ2-1; no clear D gene. V was trimmed by 1 base and J by 9 bases, leaving 7 bases between them. The V gene's germline CDR1 is GTSNPN and CDR2 SVGIG (reference sequence). This CDR3 contains 11 residues. Full variable domain (outside the CDR3, taken from reference TRBV30 and TRBJ2-1): SQTIHQWPATLVQPVGSPLSLECTVEGTSNPNLYWYRQAAGRGLQLLFYSVGIGQISSEVPQNLSASRPQDRQFILSSKKLLLSDSGFYLCAWSEVGEQFFGPGTRLTVL.

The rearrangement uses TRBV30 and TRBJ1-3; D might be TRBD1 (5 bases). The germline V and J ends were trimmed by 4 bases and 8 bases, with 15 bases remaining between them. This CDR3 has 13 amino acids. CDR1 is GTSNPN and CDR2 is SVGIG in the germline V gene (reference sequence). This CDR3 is CAWIGVGGYTIYF. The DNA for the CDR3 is TGTGCCTGGATTGGCGTGGGGGGGTACACCATATATTTT. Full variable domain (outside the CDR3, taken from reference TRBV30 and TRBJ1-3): SQTIHQWPATLVQPVGSPLSLECTVEGTSNPNLYWYRQAAGRGLQLLFYSVGIGQISSEVPQNLSASRPQDRQFILSSKKLLLSDSGFYLCAWIGVGGYTIYFGEGSWLTVV.

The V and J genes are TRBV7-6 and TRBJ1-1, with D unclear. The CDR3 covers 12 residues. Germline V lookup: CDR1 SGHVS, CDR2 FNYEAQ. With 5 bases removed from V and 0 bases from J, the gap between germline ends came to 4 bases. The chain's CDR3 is CASSQMNTEAFF. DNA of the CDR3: TGTGCCAGCAGCCAGATGAACACTGAAGCTTTCTTT.

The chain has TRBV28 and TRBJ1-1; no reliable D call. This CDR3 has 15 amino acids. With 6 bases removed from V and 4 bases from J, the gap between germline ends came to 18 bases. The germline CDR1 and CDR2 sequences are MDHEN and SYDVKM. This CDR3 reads CASSGWWSGSTEAFF. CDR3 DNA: TGTGCCAGCAGCGGGTGGTGGAGCGGTAGCACTGAAGCTTTCTTT.

CDR3 protein: CASSDGQGAYEQYF. The DNA for the CDR3 is TGTGCCAGCAGTGATGGACAGGGGGCGTACGAGCAGTACTTC. The V call is TRBV2, the J call TRBJ2-7; 11 bases align to TRBD1. Germline V CDR1 and CDR2: SNHLY, FYNNEI. V shed 3 bases and J 4 bases; nucleotides not matched to a gene: 2. The CDR3 has 14 residues.

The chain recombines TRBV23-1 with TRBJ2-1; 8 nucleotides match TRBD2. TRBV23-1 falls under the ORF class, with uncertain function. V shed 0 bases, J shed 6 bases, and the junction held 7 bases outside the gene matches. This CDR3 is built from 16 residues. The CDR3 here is CASSQSVSGGINEQFF. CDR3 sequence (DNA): TGCGCCAGCAGTCAATCGGTAAGCGGGGGTATCAATGAGCAGTTCTTC.